These T cell receptor beta chains were read from a single sample in a study of cytomegalovirus exposure and HLA in healthy donors. The method was immunoSEQ multiplex PCR; TCRdb's version includes in-frame clones alone and lacks a portion of them. The data hold 200,000 to 250,000 clones, with around 90% observed a single time. The specimen was PBMCs. Every receptor here comes from a woman aged 18-30 years in good health and CMV-seronegative. CDR3s include the opening cysteine and the closing phenylalanine or tryptophan. A D gene is named only where the DNA matches it firmly. A row's size may be missing; if present it is once, few, many or a size class.

>TRBV5-1|TRBJ2-5|NA|NA
CASSLAEGGLETQYF
TGCGCCAGCAGCTTGGCTGAGGGGGGGTTGGAGACCCAGTACTTC
>TRBV2|TRBJ2-3|TRBD2|NA
CASSDGSGGGTDTQYF
TGTGCCAGCAGTGATGGTAGCGGGGGGGGAACAGATACGCAGTATTTT
>TRBV6-5|TRBJ1-1|TRBD1|NA
CAIRWTGEAFF
TGTGCCATCCGATGGACAGGGGAAGCTTTCTTT
>TRBV14|TRBJ2-1|NA|NA
CASPDRPNEQFF
TGTGCCAGCCCGGACAGACCGAATGAGCAGTTCTTC
>TRBV30|TRBJ2-1|TRBD2|NA
CAWSPGLARNEQFF
TGTGCCTGGAGTCCGGGACTAGCGAGAAATGAGCAGTTCTTC
>TRBV11-2|TRBJ2-7|TRBD2|NA
CASSPRVLAGVSYEQYF
TGTGCCAGCAGCCCGAGGGTACTAGCGGGAGTATCCTACGAGCAGTACTTC
>TRBV2|TRBJ2-4|NA|once
CASTPVFEGENIQYF
TGTGCCAGCACCCCCGTGTTTGAAGGGGAAAACATTCAGTACTTC
>TRBV5-4|TRBJ2-7|TRBD2|NA
CASSASGGAYEQYF
TGTGCCAGCAGCGCTAGCGGAGGGGCCTACGAGCAGTACTTC
>TRBV5-1|TRBJ2-1|TRBD2|NA
CASSGRTSGGNNEQFF
TGCGCCAGCAGCGGACGGACTAGCGGGGGCAACAATGAGCAGTTCTTC
>TRBV6-1|TRBJ1-6|TRBD1|NA
CASSNRGHNSPLHF
TGTGCCAGCAGTAACAGGGGGCATAATTCACCCCTCCACTTT
>TRBV27|TRBJ1-5|NA|NA
CASSLSGRGINQPQHF
TGTGCCAGCAGTTTATCTGGCAGGGGTATCAATCAGCCCCAGCATTTT
>TRBV19|TRBJ2-7|TRBD1|NA
CASNSPGQGRPEQYF
TGTGCCAGTAATAGTCCGGGACAGGGCCGACCCGAGCAGTACTTC
>TRBV5-1|TRBJ2-1|TRBD2|NA
CASSLLVMTSGRENEQFF
TGCGCCAGCAGCTTGTTGGTGATGACTAGCGGGAGAGAGAATGAGCAGTTCTTC
>TRBV27|TRBJ1-4|NA|NA
CASTGMNVGEKLFF
TGTGCCAGTACAGGGATGAACGTAGGCGAAAAACTGTTTTTT
>TRBV28|TRBJ2-1|TRBD2|NA
CASGAGVNEQFF
TGTGCCAGTGGAGCGGGAGTTAATGAGCAGTTCTTC
>TRBV2|TRBJ2-3|NA|NA
CASSEGLLTDTQYF
TGTGCCAGCAGTGAAGGTCTCCTCACAGATACGCAGTATTTT
>TRBV9|TRBJ1-6|NA|NA
CASSSVPDSDNSPLHF
TGTGCCAGCAGCTCAGTTCCCGACAGTGATAATTCACCCCTCCACTTT
>TRBV7-6|TRBJ2-7|NA|NA
CASSLALGNYEQYF
TGTGCCAGCAGCTTAGCGCTAGGTAACTACGAGCAGTACTTC
>TRBV11-2|TRBJ2-7|NA|once
CASSPQGQQQYF
TGTGCCAGCAGCCCCCAGGGCCAACAGCAGTACTTC
>TRBV27|TRBJ2-3|NA|NA
CASSLLPSVPGGTDTQYF
TGTGCCAGCAGTTTACTCCCATCAGTACCGGGGGGCACAGATACGCAGTATTTT
>TRBV14|TRBJ2-7|TRBD1|NA
CASSHFDRGRAEQYF
TGTGCCAGCAGCCACTTTGACAGGGGGCGCGCCGAGCAGTACTTC
>TRBV5-4|TRBJ2-3|NA|NA
CASSFGGYSQDTQYF
TGTGCCAGCAGCTTCGGAGGGTATTCCCAAGATACGCAGTATTTT
>TRBV19|TRBJ1-1|NA|once
CASSSGVLNTEAFF
TGTGCCAGTAGTTCCGGGGTATTAAACACTGAAGCTTTCTTT
>TRBV27|TRBJ1-2|NA|NA
CASSLAAGEFGYTF
TGTGCCAGCAGTTTAGCGGCCGGGGAATTTGGCTACACCTTC
>TRBV5-4|TRBJ2-3|NA|NA
CASSLDLSTDTQYF
TGTGCCAGCAGCTTGGATTTATCCACAGATACGCAGTATTTT
>TRBV11-1|TRBJ2-7|NA|NA
CASSHPEDRNYEQYF
TGTGCCAGCAGCCATCCGGAGGACCGTAACTACGAGCAGTACTTC
>TRBV6-1|TRBJ1-5|NA|once
CASSASPQHF
TGTGCCAGCAGTGCTTCGCCCCAGCATTTT
>TRBV7-9|TRBJ1-2|NA|once
CASSPGEGWGYTF
TGTGCCAGCAGCCCAGGGGAGGGATGGGGCTACACCTTC
>TRBV6-5|TRBJ2-7|TRBD2|NA
CASSYSLAGSPYEQYF
TGTGCCAGCAGTTACTCCCTAGCGGGCTCCCCCTACGAGCAGTACTTC
>TRBV15|TRBJ1-5|TRBD1|NA
CATSTPTGVDSNQPQHF
TGTGCCACCAGCACCCCGACAGGGGTTGATAGCAATCAGCCCCAGCATTTT
>TRBV25-1|TRBJ1-2|NA|NA
CASSESGGVAYGYTF
TGTGCCAGCAGTGAATCGGGAGGTGTCGCATATGGCTACACCTTC
>TRBV29-1|TRBJ2-1|NA|NA
CSVEDSGAYNEQFF
TGCAGCGTTGAAGATAGCGGTGCCTACAATGAGCAGTTCTTC
>TRBV19|TRBJ1-1|NA|NA
CASSIARGDTEAFF
TGTGCCAGTAGTATAGCCCGGGGTGACACTGAAGCTTTCTTT
>TRBV4-2|TRBJ2-7|NA|NA
CASSHPIVGASPFYEQYF
TGTGCCAGCAGCCACCCGATCGTAGGGGCTTCCCCTTTCTACGAGCAGTACTTC
>TRBV5-4|TRBJ1-1|NA|NA
CASSLTGSEAFF
TGTGCCAGCAGCTTAACAGGGTCTGAAGCTTTCTTT
>TRBV27|TRBJ1-6|TRBD1|once
CASSLSRTGAMNSPLHF
TGTGCCAGCAGTTTATCCCGGACAGGGGCTATGAATTCACCCCTCCACTTT
>TRBV6-6|TRBJ1-4|TRBD1|NA
CASSPTGNEKLFF
TGTGCCAGCAGTCCGACAGGGAATGAAAAACTGTTTTTT